This passage covers 29 T cell receptor beta chains from one sample sequenced in a study of blood T cell repertoires in COVID-19. Only in-frame clones appear in the TCRdb table, and some are missing; sequencing was by immunoSEQ multiplex PCR. The sample has some 130,000 clones; less than 90% are singletons. Input material: PBMCs or T cells enriched from blood (not recorded which). The receptors here all came from a man aged 30 to 45 who had recovered from COVID-19.

V usage is TRBV5-1 and J usage is TRBJ2-3; tentative D call: TRBD1 (5 bases). V lost 4 bases, J lost 0 bases, and 12 bases lay in between. CDR1 is SGHRS, CDR2 YFSETQ, per germline. The CDR3 runs to 15 residues. CDR3 bases: TGCGCCAGCAGCCTCCAAGGGGATAGCACAGATACGCAGTATTTT. This sequence encodes CASSLQGDSTDTQYF.

This rearrangement joins TRBV7-2 to TRBJ1-1; D gene ambiguous. The CDR3 has 15 amino acids. Germline-derived CDR1 and CDR2 are SGHTA and FQGNSA. V lost 8 bases to trimming and J lost 2 bases, with 18 bases between them. The CDR3 DNA reads TGTGCCAGCTTCCTCGGGGTCGGGAGTAACACTGAAGCTTTCTTT. It translates to CASFLGVGSNTEAFF.

This clone has more than one count but fewer than ten. J is TRBJ1-6 and V is TRBV25-1, with a possible D match to TRBD1 (6 bases). Germline CDR1 and CDR2: MGHDK and SYGVNS. V lost 4 bases, J lost 0 bases, and 13 bases lay in between. The CDR3 consists of 17 residues. The CDR3 is CASSGDIAGSYNSPLHF. Here the CDR3 DNA reads TGTGCCAGCAGTGGGGACATTGCTGGCTCCTATAATTCACCCCTCCACTTT.

The chain recombines TRBV27 with TRBJ1-2, with 10 bases aligning to TRBD1. Trimming at V came to 3 bases and at J to 5 bases, leaving 0 bases not matched to a gene. Germline-derived CDR1 and CDR2 are MNHEY and SMNVEV (reference sequence). CDR3 length: 13 amino acids. Here the CDR3 DNA reads TGTGCCAGCAGTTTGGACAGGGGGTATGGCTACACCTTC. Its translation is CASSLDRGYGYTF.

V and J are TRBV10-2 and TRBJ2-5; D unresolved. The CDR3 length is 11 residues. Trimming stripped 2 bases from V and 5 bases from J, with 3 bases between. Germline V lookup: CDR1 WSHSY, CDR2 SAAADI. CDR3 loop: CASSEQETQYF. CDR3 bases: TGCGCCAGCAGTGAGCAGGAGACCCAGTACTTC.

The table lists this clone with a few counts. This chain uses TRBV20-1 with TRBJ2-5, with D possibly being TRBD2 (6 bases). The CDR3 covers 15 residues. V lost 3 bases and J 8 bases, leaving 22 bases between the germline ends. The V gene's germline CDR1 is DFQATT and CDR2 SNEGSKA (reference sequence). In nucleotides, the CDR3 is TGCAGTGCTAGTGAGACAGCGGGTTCCCCGGGAACCCAGTACTTC. Its protein product is CSASETAGSPGTQYF.

In regard to this clone: At one boundary the junction diverges from the germline segment, which might be a read error. The gene calls are TRBV5-3 and TRBJ1-4, with D tentatively TRBD1 (6 bases). TRBV5-3 has ORF status, its function being uncertain. The CDR3 sequence is 15 residues long. The CDR3 DNA sequence: TGTGCCAGAAGCGCCAGGGGTTTAACTGATGAAAAACTGTTTTTT. Encoded protein: CARSARGLTDEKLFF.

V usage is TRBV27 and J usage is TRBJ2-5; 13 nucleotides line up with TRBD2. The V gene's germline CDR1 is MNHEY and CDR2 SMNVEV (reference sequence). The ends lost 0 bases at V and 5 bases at J; junction bases unmatched: 3. The length of the CDR3 is 16 residues. CDR3 nucleotides: TGTGCCAGCAGTTTATCTACTAGCGGGGGGGAGGAGACCCAGTACTTC. This codes for CASSLSTSGGEETQYF.

The chain carries TRBV12-3 or TRBV12-4 and TRBJ1-1; D call uncertain. The V end was cut by 5 bases, the J end by 5 bases, with 12 bases between. This CDR3 is 13 amino acids long. This chain's CDR3 is CASSTHPGTEAFF. CDR3 nucleotide sequence: TGTGCCAGCAGTACACACCCGGGGACTGAAGCTTTCTTT.

V and J are TRBV4-1 and TRBJ2-5, with 8 bases matching TRBD1. The length of the CDR3 is 14 residues. Losses at the gene ends were 3 bases for V and 5 bases for J; bases not matched to a gene: 5. The germline CDR1 and CDR2 sequences are MGHRA and YSYEKL. CDR3 nucleotide sequence: TGCGCCAGCAGCCAGACAGGGGATCGGGAGACCCAGTACTTC. This gives the protein CASSQTGDRETQYF.

The V call is TRBV3-1 (or the pseudogene TRBV3-2), the J call TRBJ2-2; D perhaps matches TRBD2 (5 bases). The CDR3 sequence is 16 residues long. Trimming took off 0 bases at V and 2 bases at J, with 10 bases between the two ends. Germline values: CDR1 LGHDT, CDR2 YNNKEL (reference sequence). The CDR3 nucleotides are TGTGCCAGCAGCCAAGATGGAGAGGGAAACACCGGGGAGCTGTTTTTT. Its protein is CASSQDGEGNTGELFF.

V is TRBV11-3 and J is TRBJ2-3; no reliable D call. Per germline, CDR1 SGHNT and CDR2 YENEEA. The CDR3 totals 15 residues. Deletions cut 1 base from V and 0 bases from J, with 8 bases between. Here the CDR3 DNA reads TGTGCCAGCAGCTTAGGTCAGGTCAGCACAGATACGCAGTATTTT. Its translation is CASSLGQVSTDTQYF. Using reference TRBV11-3 and TRBJ2-3 for the parts outside the CDR3, the full variable domain is EAGVVQSPRYKIIEKKQPVAFWCNPISGHNTLYWYLQNLGQGPELLIRYENEEAVDDSQLPKDRFSAERLKGVDSTLKIQPAELGDSAVYLCASSLGQVSTDTQYFGPGTRLTVL.

This chain connects TRBV7-6 to TRBJ2-3; 7 positions agree with TRBD1. The CDR3 sequence is 16 residues long. Germline CDR1 reads SGHVS; CDR2 reads FNYEAQ. V shed 2 bases and J 1 base; nucleotides not matched to a gene: 6. CDR3 DNA sequence: TGTGCCAGCAGCTTACTTTCAGGGGGAGGCACAGATACGCAGTATTTT. Translating gives CASSLLSGGGTDTQYF. The full variable domain, its missing parts supplied by reference TRBV7-6 and TRBJ2-3, is GAGVSQSPRYKVTKRGQDVALRCDPISGHVSLYWYRQALGQGPEFLTYFNYEAQQDKSGLPNDRFSAERPEGSISTLTIQRTEQRDSAMYRCASSLLSGGGTDTQYFGPGTRLTVL.

This clone appeared once. The rearrangement uses TRBV4-2 and TRBJ2-1; 13 nucleotides line up with TRBD2. Germline V lookup: CDR1 LGHNA, CDR2 YNFKEQ. The CDR3 covers 17 residues. J lost 5 bases, V lost 2 bases, and 6 bases had no gene match. CDR3 DNA: TGTGCCAGCAGCCAAAAAACCGGGACTAGCGGGAACAATGAGCAGTTCTTC. Its translation: CASSQKTGTSGNNEQFF.

The V gene is TRBV5-1, the J gene TRBJ2-5; the match to TRBD1 covers 10 bases. The junction had 17 bases not matched to a gene; V was cut back by 5 bases and J by 4 bases. Looked up from germline, CDR1 is SGHRS and CDR2 is YFSETQ. The CDR3 has 18 amino acids. The CDR3 region has the DNA TGCGCCAGCAGATACTGGCCCGGGGACAGGGGTACGGCAGAGACCCAGTACTTC. This sequence encodes CASRYWPGDRGTAETQYF. Using reference TRBV5-1 and TRBJ2-5 for the parts outside the CDR3, the full variable domain is KAGVTQTPRYLIKTRGQQVTLSCSPISGHRSVSWYQQTPGQGLQFLFEYFSETQRNKGNFPGRFSGRQFSNSRSEMNVSTLELGDSALYLCASRYWPGDRGTAETQYFGPGTRLLVL.

V is TRBV2 and J is TRBJ2-1; 12 positions agree with TRBD2. Germline loops: CDR1 SNHLY, CDR2 FYNNEI. The CDR3 sequence is 14 residues long. Trimming cost V 7 bases and J 8 bases; bases outside gene matches: 6. The CDR3 nucleotides are TGTGCCAGCATGACTAGCGGGAGTCTACATGAGCAGTTCTTC. It translates to CASMTSGSLHEQFF.

V is TRBV10-1 and J is TRBJ1-6; 7 bases agree with TRBD1. The CDR3 covers 15 residues. Germline-derived CDR1 and CDR2 are WNHNN and SYGVQD (reference sequence). V was clipped by 11 bases and J by 7 bases; unmatched bases: 14. CDR3 residues: CARPRRGRCNSPLHF. The CDR3 nucleotides are TGCGCCCGACCTCGGAGGGGGCGATGCAATTCACCCCTCCACTTT.

This clone was recorded once. The chain joins TRBV9 to TRBJ1-1; tentatively, D is TRBD1 (6 bases). CDR3 length equals 17 residues. V was cut by 0 bases and J by 0 bases, with 15 bases left in between. The V gene's germline CDR1 is SGDLS and CDR2 YYNGEE. CDR3 protein: CASSVGAQGPLNTEAFF. The CDR3 coding sequence is TGTGCCAGCAGCGTAGGCGCACAGGGTCCCCTGAACACTGAAGCTTTCTTT.

CDR3 bases: TGTGCCAGCTCACCTCGGACTAGCGGCTCCTACAATGAGCAGTTCTTC. This gives the protein CASSPRTSGSYNEQFF. V and J are TRBV18 and TRBJ2-1; 10 bases map to TRBD2. The V gene end was trimmed by 3 bases and the J gene end by 0 bases; junction bases not matched to a gene: 2. The germline CDR1 and CDR2 sequences are KGHSH and LQKENI. The CDR3 consists of 16 residues.

The V call is TRBV11-2, the J call TRBJ2-2; 8 bases align to TRBD1. The trim removed 0 bases at V and 4 bases at J, leaving 1 base unmatched. CDR3 length equals 15 residues. The germline V gene has CDR1 SGHAT and CDR2 FQNNGV. The CDR3: CASSLEDRATGELFF. The CDR3 coding sequence is TGTGCCAGCAGCTTAGAGGACAGGGCCACCGGGGAGCTGTTTTTT.

The CDR3 sequence is CASSVYRVNSPLHF. The CDR3 bases are TGTGCCAGCAGTGTCTACAGGGTTAATTCACCCCTCCACTTT. This chain links TRBV2 with TRBJ1-6, with D perhaps TRBD1 (6 bases). Germline values: CDR1 SNHLY, CDR2 FYNNEI. Deletions cut 4 bases from V and 6 bases from J, with 10 bases between. The CDR3 sequence is 14 residues long.

V is TRBV5-1 and J is TRBJ2-3; 7 bases are shared with TRBD2. Per the germline V gene, CDR1 is SGHRS and CDR2 is YFSETQ. The CDR3 sequence is 14 residues long. V lost 0 bases, J lost 5 bases, and 3 bases stayed unmatched. The CDR3 bases are TGCGCCAGCAGCTTGGCCCAGCGGGGAGATACGCAGTATTTT. This sequence encodes CASSLAQRGDTQYF.

This rearrangement joins TRBV7-2 to TRBJ1-1; D is possibly TRBD1 (5 bases). The CDR3 runs to 16 residues. Germline V CDR1 and CDR2: SGHTA, FQGNSA. V was cut by 1 base and J by 5 bases, with 17 bases left in between. The CDR3: CASSLGVQGSFTEAFF. Here the CDR3 DNA reads TGTGCCAGCAGCTTAGGTGTCCAGGGCTCTTTTACTGAAGCTTTCTTT.

The rearrangement uses TRBV12-5 and TRBJ2-3; no definite D call. The germline gives CDR1 LGHNT, CDR2 FRNRAP. The CDR3 has 13 residues. Trimming removed 6 bases at V and 2 bases at J, with 9 bases between. In DNA, the CDR3 is TGTGCTAGTGGCCTAGTCAACACAGATACGCAGTATTTT. This codes for CASGLVNTDTQYF.

This sequence joins TRBV19 and TRBJ2-3; D ambiguous. Trimming removed 3 bases from V and 2 bases from J, with 12 bases in between. Germline values: CDR1 LNHDA, CDR2 SQIVND (reference sequence). The length of the CDR3 is 15 residues. CDR3 protein: CASSISQLNTDTQYF. Written as DNA, the CDR3 is TGTGCCAGTAGTATCAGTCAGTTAAACACAGATACGCAGTATTTT.

The V call is TRBV2, the J call TRBJ1-6; 8 positions agree with TRBD1. The CDR3 extends over 16 amino acids. Per germline, CDR1 SNHLY and CDR2 FYNNEI. V shed 3 bases, J shed 8 bases, and the junction held 9 bases outside the gene matches. The CDR3 here is CASSDSTGGFDSPLHF. CDR3 coding DNA: TGTGCCAGCAGTGATAGTACAGGGGGATTCGATTCACCCCTCCACTTT.

This clone was counted a few times. V and J are TRBV9 and TRBJ2-7, with TRBD2 identical over 7 bases. V lost 4 bases to trimming and J lost 6 bases; unmatched junction nucleotides: 7. The CDR3 has 13 residues. Germline V gives CDR1 SGDLS, CDR2 YYNGEE. The CDR3 DNA sequence: TGTGCCAGCAGCCCAAGACTAGCAGCCGAGCAGTACTTC. It is translated as CASSPRLAAEQYF.

The chain joins TRBV3-1 (or the pseudogene TRBV3-2) to TRBJ2-3; 13 nucleotides line up with TRBD2. J was trimmed by 5 bases and V by 1 base; bases with no gene match: 6. The CDR3 runs to 17 residues. The V gene's germline CDR1 is LGHDT and CDR2 YNNKEL (reference sequence). The CDR3 DNA reads TGTGCCAGCAGCCAAGGCAGGACTAGCGGGAGTGTAGATACGCAGTATTTT. This translates into CASSQGRTSGSVDTQYF.

The J gene is TRBJ2-1, the V gene TRBV3-1 (or the pseudogene TRBV3-2); D perhaps matches TRBD2 (5 bases). With 4 bases removed from V and 7 bases from J, the gap between germline ends came to 17 bases. Germline V gives CDR1 LGHDT, CDR2 YNNKEL (reference sequence). The CDR3 is made up of 15 amino acids. The DNA for the CDR3 is TGTGCCAGCAGCCCGTACTGGAGGAGATGGAATGAGCAGTTCTTC. This gives the protein CASSPYWRRWNEQFF.